Listed below are T cell receptor beta chains from one sample, sequenced in a study of T cell repertoires in cytomegalovirus infection. TCRdb reanalysed the reads using MiXCR and keeps one entry per CDR3 protein. Here the sample spans tens of thousands of distinct CDR3 sequences, around 34% being singletons. Their cognate antigens are unknown. The sample comprised PBMCs, sequenced either directly or after in vitro stimulation (not recorded which). These receptors came from a human donor in good health (CMV status not recorded). Some clones in this sample may be carry-over from other donors' samples. Both conserved end residues are trimmed from each CDR3. A D gene is named only where the DNA matches it firmly.

>NA|TRBV6-6|TRBJ2-1
ASSYSQGVNEQF
>NA|TRBV20-1|TRBJ2-7
SASPGTRRYEQY
>TRBD2|TRBV4-3|TRBJ2-7
ASSQGFRGSSYEQY
>NA|TRBV20-1|TRBJ2-1
SARQGGQDEQF
>TRBD1|TRBV28|TRBJ1-1
ASRSGGDTEAF
>NA|TRBV20-1|TRBJ2-4
SAGTYLAKNIQY
>TRBD2|TRBV7-9|TRBJ2-3
ASSPRRLAGGDTDTQY
>TRBD2|TRBV2|TRBJ2-1
ASRATSGQYNEQF
>TRBD1|TRBV12-3/TRBV12-4|TRBJ1-5
ASSPTGRGHNQPQH
>NA|TRBV12-3/TRBV12-4|TRBJ2-3
ASSRRQWVTDTQY
>NA|TRBV5-1|TRBJ1-4
ASSLRGNSNEKLF
>TRBD2|TRBV12-3/TRBV12-4|TRBJ2-1
ASSFPRRLAGGMDEQF
>TRBD1|TRBV7-8|TRBJ1-3
ASSPDRVGNTIY
>TRBD2|TRBV27|TRBJ2-7
ASSSLAGEQY
>NA|TRBV4-3|TRBJ2-3
ASSLDRYTDTQY
>NA|TRBV15|TRBJ2-5
ATSRTGSLETQY